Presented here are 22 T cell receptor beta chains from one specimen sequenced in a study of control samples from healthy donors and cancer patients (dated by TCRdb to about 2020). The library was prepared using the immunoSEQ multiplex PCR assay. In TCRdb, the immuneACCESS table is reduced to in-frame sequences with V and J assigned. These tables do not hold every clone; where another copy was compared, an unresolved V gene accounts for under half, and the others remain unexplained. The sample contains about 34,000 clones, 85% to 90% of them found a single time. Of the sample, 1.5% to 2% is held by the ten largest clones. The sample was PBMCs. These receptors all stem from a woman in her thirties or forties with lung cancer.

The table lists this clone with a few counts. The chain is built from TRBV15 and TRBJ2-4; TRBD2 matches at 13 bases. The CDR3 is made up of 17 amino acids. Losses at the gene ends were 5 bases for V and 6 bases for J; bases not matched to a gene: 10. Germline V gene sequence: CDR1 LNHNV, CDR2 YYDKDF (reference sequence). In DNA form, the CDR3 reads TGTGCCACCAGCCAAACACTAGCGGGGGGGCACATAAACATTCAGTACTTC. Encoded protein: CATSQTLAGGHINIQYF.

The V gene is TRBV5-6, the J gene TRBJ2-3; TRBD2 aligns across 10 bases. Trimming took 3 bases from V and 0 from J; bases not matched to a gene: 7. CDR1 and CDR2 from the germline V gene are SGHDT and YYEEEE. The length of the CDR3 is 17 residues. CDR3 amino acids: CASSYLSGGLSTDTQYF. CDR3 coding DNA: TGTGCCAGCAGCTACCTTAGCGGGGGGCTGAGCACAGATACGCAGTATTTT.

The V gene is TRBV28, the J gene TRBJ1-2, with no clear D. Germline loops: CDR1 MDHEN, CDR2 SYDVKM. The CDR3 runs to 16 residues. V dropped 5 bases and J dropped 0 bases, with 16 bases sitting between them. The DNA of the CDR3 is TGTGCCAGCAGTACCCCACAAATTTTATCTAACTATGGCTACACCTTC. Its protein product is CASSTPQILSNYGYTF.

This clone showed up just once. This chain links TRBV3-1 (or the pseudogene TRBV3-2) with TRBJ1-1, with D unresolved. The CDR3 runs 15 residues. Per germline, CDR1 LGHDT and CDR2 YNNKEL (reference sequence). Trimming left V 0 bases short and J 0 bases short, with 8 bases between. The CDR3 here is CASSQDWQMNTEAFF. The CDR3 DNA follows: TGTGCCAGCAGCCAAGATTGGCAAATGAACACTGAAGCTTTCTTT.

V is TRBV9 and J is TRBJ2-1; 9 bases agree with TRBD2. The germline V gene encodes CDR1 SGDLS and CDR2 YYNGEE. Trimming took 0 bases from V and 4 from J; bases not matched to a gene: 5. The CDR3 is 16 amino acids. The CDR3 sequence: CASSVVGSGGYNEQFF. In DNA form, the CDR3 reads TGTGCCAGCAGCGTAGTGGGTAGCGGGGGATACAATGAGCAGTTCTTC.

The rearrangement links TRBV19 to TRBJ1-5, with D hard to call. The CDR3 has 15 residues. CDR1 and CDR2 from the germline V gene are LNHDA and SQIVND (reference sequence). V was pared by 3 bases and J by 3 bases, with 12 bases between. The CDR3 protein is CASSMRMTTNQPQHF. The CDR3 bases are TGTGCCAGTAGTATGAGGATGACTACCAATCAGCCCCAGCATTTT.

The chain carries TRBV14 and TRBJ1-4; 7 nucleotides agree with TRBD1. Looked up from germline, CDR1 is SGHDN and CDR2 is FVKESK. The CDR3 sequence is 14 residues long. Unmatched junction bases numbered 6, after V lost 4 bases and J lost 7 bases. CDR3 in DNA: TGTGCCAGCAGCCCTACGGGACAGCGTGAAAAACTGTTTTTT. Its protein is CASSPTGQREKLFF.

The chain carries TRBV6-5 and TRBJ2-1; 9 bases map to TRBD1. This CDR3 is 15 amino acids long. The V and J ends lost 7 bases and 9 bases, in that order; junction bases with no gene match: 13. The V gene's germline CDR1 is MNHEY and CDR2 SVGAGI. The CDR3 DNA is TGTGCCAGCACCCTGGACAGGGGAAGTGGAAGTGAGCAGTTCTTC. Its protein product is CASTLDRGSGSEQFF.

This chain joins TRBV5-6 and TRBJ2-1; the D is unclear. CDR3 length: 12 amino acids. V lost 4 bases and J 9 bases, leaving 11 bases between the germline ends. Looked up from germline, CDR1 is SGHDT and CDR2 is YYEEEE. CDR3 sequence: CASSKDRVEQFF. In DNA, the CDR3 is TGTGCCAGCAGCAAGGACCGAGTTGAGCAGTTCTTC.

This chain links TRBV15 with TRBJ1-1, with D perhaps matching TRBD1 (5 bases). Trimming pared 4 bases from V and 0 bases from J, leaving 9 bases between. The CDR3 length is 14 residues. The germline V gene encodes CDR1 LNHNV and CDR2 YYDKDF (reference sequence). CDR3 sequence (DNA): TGTGCCACCAGCAAGGGGATTGTGAACACTGAAGCTTTCTTT. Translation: CATSKGIVNTEAFF.

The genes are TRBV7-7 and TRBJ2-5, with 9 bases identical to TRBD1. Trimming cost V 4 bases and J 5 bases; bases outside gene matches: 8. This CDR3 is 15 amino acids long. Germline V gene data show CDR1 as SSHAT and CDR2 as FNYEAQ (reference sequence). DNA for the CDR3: TGTGCCAGCAGCTCCCGGGACAGGGAATACGAGACCCAGTACTTC. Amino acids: CASSSRDREYETQYF.

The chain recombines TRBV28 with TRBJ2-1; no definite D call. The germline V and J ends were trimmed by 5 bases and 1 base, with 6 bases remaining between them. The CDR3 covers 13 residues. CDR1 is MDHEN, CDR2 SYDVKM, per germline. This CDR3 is CASSRDSYNEQFF. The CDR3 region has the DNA TGTGCCAGCAGTAGGGATTCCTACAATGAGCAGTTCTTC.

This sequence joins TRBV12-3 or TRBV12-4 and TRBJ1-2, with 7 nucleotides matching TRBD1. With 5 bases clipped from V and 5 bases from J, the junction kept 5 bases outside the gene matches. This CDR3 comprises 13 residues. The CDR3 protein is CASSPDREYGYTF. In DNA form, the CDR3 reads TGTGCCAGCAGTCCCGACAGGGAATATGGCTACACCTTC.

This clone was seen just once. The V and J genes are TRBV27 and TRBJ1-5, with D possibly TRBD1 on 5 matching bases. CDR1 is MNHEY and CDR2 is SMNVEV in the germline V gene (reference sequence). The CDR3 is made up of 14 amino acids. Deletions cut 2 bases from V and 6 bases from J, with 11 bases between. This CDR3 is CASSLGVRGQPQHF. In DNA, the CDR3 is TGTGCCAGCAGTTTAGGGGTAAGGGGTCAGCCCCAGCATTTT.

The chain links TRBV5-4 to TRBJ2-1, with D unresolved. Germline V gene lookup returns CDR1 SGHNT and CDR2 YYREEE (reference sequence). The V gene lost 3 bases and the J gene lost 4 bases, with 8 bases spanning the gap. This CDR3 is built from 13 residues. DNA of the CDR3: TGTGCCAGCAGCTCGGACCCATACAATGAGCAGTTCTTC. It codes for CASSSDPYNEQFF.

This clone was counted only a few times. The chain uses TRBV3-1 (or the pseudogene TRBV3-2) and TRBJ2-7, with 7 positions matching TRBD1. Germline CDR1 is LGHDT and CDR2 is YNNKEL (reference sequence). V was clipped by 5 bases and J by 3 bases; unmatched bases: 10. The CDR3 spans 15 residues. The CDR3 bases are TGTGCCAGCAGCAATTACAGGGGTAGGGTCTACGAGCAGTACTTC. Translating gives CASSNYRGRVYEQYF.

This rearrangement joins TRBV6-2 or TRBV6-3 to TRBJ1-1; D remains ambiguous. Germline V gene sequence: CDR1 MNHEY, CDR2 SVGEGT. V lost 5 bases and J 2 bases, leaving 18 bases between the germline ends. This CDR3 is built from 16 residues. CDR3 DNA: TGTGCCAGCAGTGGGGTTAGGGCGCGGGGTAACACTGAAGCTTTCTTT. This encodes CASSGVRARGNTEAFF.

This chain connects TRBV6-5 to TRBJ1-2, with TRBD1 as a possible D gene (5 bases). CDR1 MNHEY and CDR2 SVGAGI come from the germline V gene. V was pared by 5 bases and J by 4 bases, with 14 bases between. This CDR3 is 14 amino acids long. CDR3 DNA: TGTGCCAGCAGTCAGGAGGCCGGGGGCTATGGCTACACCTTC. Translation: CASSQEAGGYGYTF.

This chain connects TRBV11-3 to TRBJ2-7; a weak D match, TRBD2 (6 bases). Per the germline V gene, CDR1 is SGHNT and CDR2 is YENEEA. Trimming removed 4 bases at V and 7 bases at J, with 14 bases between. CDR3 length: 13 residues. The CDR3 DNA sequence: TGTGCCAGCAGCTCCACACCGAGCGGGGAGCAGTACTTC. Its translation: CASSSTPSGEQYF. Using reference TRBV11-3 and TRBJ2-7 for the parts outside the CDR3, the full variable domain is EAGVVQSPRYKIIEKKQPVAFWCNPISGHNTLYWYLQNLGQGPELLIRYENEEAVDDSQLPKDRFSAERLKGVDSTLKIQPAELGDSAVYLCASSSTPSGEQYFGPGTRLTVT.

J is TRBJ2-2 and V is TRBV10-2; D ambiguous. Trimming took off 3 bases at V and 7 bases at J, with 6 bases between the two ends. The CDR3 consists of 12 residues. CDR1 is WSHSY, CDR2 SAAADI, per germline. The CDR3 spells CASSEKYGELFF. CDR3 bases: TGCGCCAGCAGTGAAAAGTACGGGGAGCTGTTTTTT.

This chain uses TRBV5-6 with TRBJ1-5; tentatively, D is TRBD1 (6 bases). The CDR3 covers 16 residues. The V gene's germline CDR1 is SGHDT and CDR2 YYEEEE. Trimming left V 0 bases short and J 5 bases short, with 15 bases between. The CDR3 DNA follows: TGTGCCAGCAGCTTGGCCTCAGGGGAGGGTGATCAGCCCCAGCATTTT. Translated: CASSLASGEGDQPQHF. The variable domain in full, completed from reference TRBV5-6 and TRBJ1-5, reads DAGVTQSPTHLIKTRGQQVTLRCSPKSGHDTVSWYQQALGQGPQFIFQYYEEEERQRGNFPDRFSGHQFPNYSSELNVNALLLGDSALYLCASSLASGEGDQPQHFGDGTRLSIL.

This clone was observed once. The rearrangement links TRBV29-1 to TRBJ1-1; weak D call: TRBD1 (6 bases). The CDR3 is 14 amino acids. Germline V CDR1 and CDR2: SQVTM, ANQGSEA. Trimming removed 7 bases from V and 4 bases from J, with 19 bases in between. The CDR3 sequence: CSARQQGWGTEAFF. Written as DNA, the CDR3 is TGCAGCGCCCGACAACAGGGATGGGGCACTGAAGCTTTCTTT.